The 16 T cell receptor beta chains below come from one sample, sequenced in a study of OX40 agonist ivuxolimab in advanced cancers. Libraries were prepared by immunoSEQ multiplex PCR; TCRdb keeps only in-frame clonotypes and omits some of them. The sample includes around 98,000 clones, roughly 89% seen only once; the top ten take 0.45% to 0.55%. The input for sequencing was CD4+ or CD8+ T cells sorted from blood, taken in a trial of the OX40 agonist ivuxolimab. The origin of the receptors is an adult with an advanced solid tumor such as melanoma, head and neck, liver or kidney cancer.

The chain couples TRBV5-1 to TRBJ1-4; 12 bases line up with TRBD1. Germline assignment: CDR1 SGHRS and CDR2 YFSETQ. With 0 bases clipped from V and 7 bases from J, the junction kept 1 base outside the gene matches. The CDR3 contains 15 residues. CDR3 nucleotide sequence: TGCGCCAGCAGCTTGGGGGACAGGGGGCCTGAAAAACTGTTTTTT. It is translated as CASSLGDRGPEKLFF.

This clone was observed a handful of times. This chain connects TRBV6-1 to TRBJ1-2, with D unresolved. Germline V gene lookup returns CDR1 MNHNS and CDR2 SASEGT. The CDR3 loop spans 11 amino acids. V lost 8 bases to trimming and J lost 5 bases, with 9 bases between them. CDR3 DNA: TGTGCCAGCGAAGTAGGGTATGGCTACACCTTC. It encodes CASEVGYGYTF.

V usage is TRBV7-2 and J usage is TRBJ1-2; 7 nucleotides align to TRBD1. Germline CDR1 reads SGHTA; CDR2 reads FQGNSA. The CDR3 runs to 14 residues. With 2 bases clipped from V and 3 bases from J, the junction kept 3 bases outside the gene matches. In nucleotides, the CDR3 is TGTGCCAGCAGCTTACTAACAGGGGACTATGGCTACACCTTC. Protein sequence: CASSLLTGDYGYTF. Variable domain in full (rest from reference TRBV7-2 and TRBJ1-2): GAGVSQSPSNKVTEKGKDVELRCDPISGHTALYWYRQSLGQGLEFLIYFQGNSAPDKSGLPSDRFSAERTGGSVSTLTIQRTQQEDSAVYLCASSLLTGDYGYTFGSGTRLTVV.

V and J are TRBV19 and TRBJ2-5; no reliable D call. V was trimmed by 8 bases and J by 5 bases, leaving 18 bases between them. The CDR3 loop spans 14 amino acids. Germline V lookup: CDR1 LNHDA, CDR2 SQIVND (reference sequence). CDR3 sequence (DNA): TGTGCCAGTGCCGACTCCACACAACGGGAGACCCAGTACTTC. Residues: CASADSTQRETQYF.

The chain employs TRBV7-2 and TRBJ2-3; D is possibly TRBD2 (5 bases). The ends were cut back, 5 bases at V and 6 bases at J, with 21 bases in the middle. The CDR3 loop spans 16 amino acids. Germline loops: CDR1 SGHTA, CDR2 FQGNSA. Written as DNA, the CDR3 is TGTGCCAGCAGCCGTGCGTCGGGGTTTGAGAGTGATACGCAGTATTTT. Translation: CASSRASGFESDTQYF.

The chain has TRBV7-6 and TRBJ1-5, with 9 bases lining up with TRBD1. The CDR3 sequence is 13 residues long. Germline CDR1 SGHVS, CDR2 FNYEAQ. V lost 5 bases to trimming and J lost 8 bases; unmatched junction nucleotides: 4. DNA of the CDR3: TGTGCCAGCAGCGGAGGACAGGGGAAGCCCCAGCATTTT. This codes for CASSGGQGKPQHF. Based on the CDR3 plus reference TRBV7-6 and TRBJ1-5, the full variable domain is GAGVSQSPRYKVTKRGQDVALRCDPISGHVSLYWYRQALGQGPEFLTYFNYEAQQDKSGLPNDRFSAERPEGSISTLTIQRTEQRDSAMYRCASSGGQGKPQHFGDGTRLSIL.

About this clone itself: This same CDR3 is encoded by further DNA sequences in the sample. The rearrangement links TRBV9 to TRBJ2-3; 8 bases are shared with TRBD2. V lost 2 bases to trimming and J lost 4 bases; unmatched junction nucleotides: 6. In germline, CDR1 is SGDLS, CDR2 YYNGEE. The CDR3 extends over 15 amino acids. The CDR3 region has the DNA TGTGCCAGCAGCGTCCGGGAGGGAAGTCCAGATACGCAGTATTTT. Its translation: CASSVREGSPDTQYF.

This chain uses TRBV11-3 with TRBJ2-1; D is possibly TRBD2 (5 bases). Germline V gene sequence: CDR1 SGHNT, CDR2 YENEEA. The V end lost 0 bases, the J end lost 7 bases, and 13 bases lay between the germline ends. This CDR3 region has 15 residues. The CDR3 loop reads CASSLELVGQNEQFF. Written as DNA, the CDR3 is TGTGCCAGCAGCTTAGAACTAGTGGGCCAGAATGAGCAGTTCTTC.

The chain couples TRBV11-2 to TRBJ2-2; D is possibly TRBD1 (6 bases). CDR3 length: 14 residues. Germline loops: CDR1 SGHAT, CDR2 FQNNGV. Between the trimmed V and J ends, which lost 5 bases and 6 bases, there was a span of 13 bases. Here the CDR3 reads CASSAITGSGELFF. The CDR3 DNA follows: TGTGCCAGCAGCGCAATAACAGGGTCCGGGGAGCTGTTTTTT.

This CDR3 is CASSLGTGPYEQYF. The CDR3 DNA reads as TGTGCCAGCAGCTTGGGGACGGGGCCCTACGAGCAGTACTTC. This chain links TRBV7-2 with TRBJ2-7; D possibly matches TRBD1 or TRBD2 (5 bases each). CDR1 and CDR2 (germline): SGHTA, FQGNSA. With 3 bases removed from V and 2 bases from J, the gap between germline ends came to 11 bases. This CDR3 contains 14 residues.

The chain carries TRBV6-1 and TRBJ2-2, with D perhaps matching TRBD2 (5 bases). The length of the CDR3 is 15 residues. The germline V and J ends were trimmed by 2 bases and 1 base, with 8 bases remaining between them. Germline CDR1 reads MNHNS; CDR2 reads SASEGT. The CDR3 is CASSELGRNTGELFF. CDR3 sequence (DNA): TGTGCCAGCAGTGAACTTGGGAGGAACACCGGGGAGCTGTTTTTT.

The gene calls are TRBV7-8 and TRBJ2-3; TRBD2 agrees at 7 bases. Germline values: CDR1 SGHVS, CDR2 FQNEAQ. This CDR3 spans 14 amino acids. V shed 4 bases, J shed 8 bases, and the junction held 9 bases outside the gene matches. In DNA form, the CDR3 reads TGTGCCAGCAGCTCTGACTGGAGGGAGGGTACGCAGTATTTT. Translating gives CASSSDWREGTQYF.

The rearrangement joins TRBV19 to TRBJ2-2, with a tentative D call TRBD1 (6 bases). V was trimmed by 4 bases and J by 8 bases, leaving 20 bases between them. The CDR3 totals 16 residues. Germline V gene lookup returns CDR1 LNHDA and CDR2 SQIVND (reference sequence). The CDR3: CASSTRDKALRGELFF. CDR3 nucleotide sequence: TGTGCCAGTAGTACAAGGGACAAGGCCTTGAGAGGGGAGCTGTTTTTT.

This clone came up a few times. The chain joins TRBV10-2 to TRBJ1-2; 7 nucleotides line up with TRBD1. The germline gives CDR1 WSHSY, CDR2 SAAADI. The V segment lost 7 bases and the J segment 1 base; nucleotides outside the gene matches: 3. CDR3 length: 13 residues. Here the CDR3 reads CASTDRVNYGYTF. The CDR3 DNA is TGCGCCAGCACCGACAGGGTTAACTATGGCTACACCTTC.

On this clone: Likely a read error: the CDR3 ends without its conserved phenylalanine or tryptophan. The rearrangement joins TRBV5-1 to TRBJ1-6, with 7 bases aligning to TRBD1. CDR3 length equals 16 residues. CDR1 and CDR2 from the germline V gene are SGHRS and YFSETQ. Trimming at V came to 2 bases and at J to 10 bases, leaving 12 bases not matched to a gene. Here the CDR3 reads CASSLGGVGAESPLHL. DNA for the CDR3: TGCGCCAGCAGCTTAGGGGGCGTCGGAGCTGAATCACCCCTCCACCTT.

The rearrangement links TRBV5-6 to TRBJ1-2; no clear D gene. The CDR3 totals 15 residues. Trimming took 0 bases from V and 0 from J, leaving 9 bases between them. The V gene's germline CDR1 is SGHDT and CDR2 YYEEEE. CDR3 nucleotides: TGTGCCAGCAGCTTGGGGCCAGTTGCTAACTATGGCTACACCTTC. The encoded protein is CASSLGPVANYGYTF.